This TCR beta chain came from a study of graft-versus-host responses after intestinal transplantation. As for the study in general: Multivisceral, liver-intestinal, or isolated intestinal transplants were given to recipients. The recipients all started with anti-thymocyte globulin induction and then took tacrolimus and steroids for approximately 3 years.

Study-wide points: Where graft-donor T cell macrochimerism was present, patients had high graft-versus-host to host-versus-graft clonal ratios in allografts.

This table comes from immunoSEQ multiplex PCR, and its TCRdb copy is limited to in-frame clones, with some not included. The table includes under 150,000 clones, around 94% detected once. In regard to this clone: Its antigen is as yet unknown.

The CDR3 runs to 15 residues. Trimming took off 0 bases at V and 9 bases at J, with 12 bases between the two ends. Germline-derived CDR1 and CDR2 are MNHEY and SMNVEV (reference sequence). This sample comprised unstimulated CD4+ T cells sorted from spleen or lymph node cells, obtained before intestinal transplant. The V call is TRBV27, the J call TRBJ1-6, with D possibly TRBD1 on 5 matching bases. This clonotype was sampled from a human donor who received an intestinal transplant. This chain's CDR3 is CASSLSPIQGSPLHF. Here the CDR3 DNA reads TGTGCCAGCAGTTTATCACCGATTCAGGGTTCACCCCTCCACTTT.